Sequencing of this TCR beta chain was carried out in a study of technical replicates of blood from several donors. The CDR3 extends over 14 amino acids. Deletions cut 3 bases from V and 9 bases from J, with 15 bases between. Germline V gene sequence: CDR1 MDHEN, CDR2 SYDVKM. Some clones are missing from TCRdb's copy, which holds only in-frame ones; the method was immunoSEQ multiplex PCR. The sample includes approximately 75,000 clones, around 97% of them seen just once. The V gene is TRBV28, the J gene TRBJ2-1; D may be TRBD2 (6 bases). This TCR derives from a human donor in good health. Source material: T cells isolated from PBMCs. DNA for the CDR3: TGTGCCAGCAGTTTGGGCCGCCGAGCGGGTGAGCAGTTCTTC. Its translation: CASSLGRRAGEQFF.